This T cell receptor (beta chain) was recorded in a study of blood T cell repertoires in COVID-19. TCRdb keeps only in-frame clones here, not all; method: immunoSEQ multiplex PCR. The sample has about 150,000 clones; 65% to 80% are singletons. In regard to this clone: Other DNA sequences in this sample translate to the same CDR3.

The CDR3 has 14 amino acids. V was clipped by 3 bases and J by 4 bases, with 10 bases between them. Germline loops: CDR1 KGHSH, CDR2 LQKENI. The TCR was taken from a man in his forties or fifties with acute or convalescent COVID-19. The sequencing sample was made of peripheral blood. The chain combines TRBV18 with TRBJ1-5; tentatively, D is TRBD1 (5 bases). Here the CDR3 reads CASSPTGANQPQHF. CDR3 in DNA: TGTGCCAGCTCACCCACAGGAGCGAATCAGCCCCAGCATTTT.